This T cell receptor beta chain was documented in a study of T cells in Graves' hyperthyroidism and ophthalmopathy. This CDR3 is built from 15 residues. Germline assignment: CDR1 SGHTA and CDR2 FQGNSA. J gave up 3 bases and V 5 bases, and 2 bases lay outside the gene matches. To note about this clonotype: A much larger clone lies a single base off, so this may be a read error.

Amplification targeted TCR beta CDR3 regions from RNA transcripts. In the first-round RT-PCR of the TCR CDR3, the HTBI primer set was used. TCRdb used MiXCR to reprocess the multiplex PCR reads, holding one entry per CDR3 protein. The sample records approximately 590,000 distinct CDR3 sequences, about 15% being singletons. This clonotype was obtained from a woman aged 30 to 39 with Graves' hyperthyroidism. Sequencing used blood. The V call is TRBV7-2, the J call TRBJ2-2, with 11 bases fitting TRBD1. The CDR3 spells CASSRTGGDTGELFF. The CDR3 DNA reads TGTGCCAGCAGCCGGACAGGGGGCGACACCGGGGAGCTGTTTTTT. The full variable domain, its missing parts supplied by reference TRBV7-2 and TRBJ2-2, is GAGVSQSPSNKVTEKGKDVELRCDPISGHTALYWYRQSLGQGLEFLIYFQGNSAPDKSGLPSDRFSAERTGGSVSTLTIQRTQQEDSAVYLCASSRTGGDTGELFFGEGSRLTVL.